Listed below are T cell receptor beta chains from one sample, sequenced in a study of T cell responses to AZD1222 COVID-19 vaccine. Sequencing was performed with immunoSEQ multiplex PCR; in TCRdb, only in-frame clones are kept and a portion is missing. Of some 190,000 clones listed, 90% to 95% are singletons. The input for sequencing was peripheral blood, taken 28 days after the second AZD1222 dose. The source is an adult who received the AZD1222 COVID-19 vaccine. Each CDR3 is given with its conserved first and last residue. A D gene is named only where the DNA matches it firmly. Clone sizes are given selectively: once, few, many, or a class where the clone is expanded.

abundance: -
v_gene: TRBV24-1
d_gene: -
j_gene: TRBJ2-3
CDR3nt: TGTGCCACCAGTGCGCGGAGAGCAGATACGCAGTATTTT
CDR3aa: CATSARRADTQYF

abundance: -
v_gene: TRBV7-9
d_gene: TRBD1
j_gene: TRBJ1-2
CDR3nt: TGTGCCAGCAGCTCCCCCCGGGACAGGGGGCAAGTGAGGAACTATGGCTACACCTTC
CDR3aa: CASSSPRDRGQVRNYGYTF

abundance: -
v_gene: TRBV5-4
d_gene: -
j_gene: TRBJ1-5
CDR3nt: TGTGCCAGCAGCTTTTTGGGACGGCGGACCCCCAATCAGCCCCAGCATTTT
CDR3aa: CASSFLGRRTPNQPQHF

abundance: -
v_gene: TRBV4-1
d_gene: TRBD2
j_gene: TRBJ2-1
CDR3nt: TGCGCCAGCAGCCAAGATAAGAGCGGGAAGGGAAATGAGCAGTTCTTC
CDR3aa: CASSQDKSGKGNEQFF

abundance: -
v_gene: TRBV6-5
d_gene: -
j_gene: TRBJ2-6
CDR3nt: TGTGCCAGCCGGACATGGAACTCTGGGGCCAACGTCCTGACTTTC
CDR3aa: CASRTWNSGANVLTF

abundance: -
v_gene: TRBV30
d_gene: -
j_gene: TRBJ1-6
CDR3nt: TGTGCCTGGAGTATGGGGAAGGCACCCCTCCACTTT
CDR3aa: CAWSMGKAPLHF

abundance: -
v_gene: TRBV4-3
d_gene: -
j_gene: TRBJ1-2
CDR3nt: TGCGCCAGCAGCCAAGGGCTCCGGGGAGTCTATGGCTACACCTTC
CDR3aa: CASSQGLRGVYGYTF

abundance: -
v_gene: TRBV10-1
d_gene: -
j_gene: TRBJ1-1
CDR3nt: TGCGCCAGCAGTGCTTCATACGGACAAGGGAAGGAAGCTTTCTTT
CDR3aa: CASSASYGQGKEAFF

abundance: -
v_gene: TRBV5-5
d_gene: -
j_gene: TRBJ1-3
CDR3nt: TGTGCCAGCAGCCACCGACCAAATCCATCCTCTGGAAACACCATATATTTT
CDR3aa: CASSHRPNPSSGNTIYF

abundance: -
v_gene: TRBV2
d_gene: -
j_gene: TRBJ1-1
CDR3nt: TGTGCCAGCAGTGATGACTGGACGAACACTGAAGCTTTCTTT
CDR3aa: CASSDDWTNTEAFF

abundance: -
v_gene: TRBV3-1/TRBV3-2
d_gene: -
j_gene: TRBJ1-1
CDR3nt: TGTGCCAGCAGCCAAGACAGTTTGAACACTGAAGCTTTCTTT
CDR3aa: CASSQDSLNTEAFF

abundance: -
v_gene: TRBV9
d_gene: -
j_gene: TRBJ1-2
CDR3nt: TGTGCCAGCAGCGCAGGGACGGTCTATGGCTACACCTTC
CDR3aa: CASSAGTVYGYTF

abundance: -
v_gene: TRBV7-9
d_gene: TRBD2
j_gene: TRBJ2-3
CDR3nt: TGTGCCAGCAGCCCGGTCTTAGCGGGAGGATGGGATTGGGAAGATACGCAGTATTTT
CDR3aa: CASSPVLAGGWDWEDTQYF

abundance: once
v_gene: TRBV9
d_gene: -
j_gene: TRBJ2-7
CDR3nt: TGTGCCAGCAGCGTAGTCCCAGGGCTCGAGCAGTACTTC
CDR3aa: CASSVVPGLEQYF

abundance: once
v_gene: TRBV18
d_gene: -
j_gene: TRBJ2-5
CDR3nt: TGTGCCAGCTCACCACTAAGAGTCGGGGAGACCCAGTACTTC
CDR3aa: CASSPLRVGETQYF

abundance: -
v_gene: TRBV7-8
d_gene: TRBD1
j_gene: TRBJ1-6
CDR3nt: TGTGCCAGCAGCTTAGGGGGACAGGGAAATTCACCCCTCCACTTT
CDR3aa: CASSLGGQGNSPLHF

abundance: -
v_gene: TRBV27
d_gene: -
j_gene: TRBJ2-7
CDR3nt: TGTGCCAGCAGTCCGGACACCCACTCCTACGAGCAGTACTTC
CDR3aa: CASSPDTHSYEQYF

abundance: -
v_gene: TRBV20-1
d_gene: TRBD1
j_gene: TRBJ2-7
CDR3nt: TGCAGTACTAGTCCCTATAACAGGGGAAGCTCCTACGAGCAGTACTTC
CDR3aa: CSTSPYNRGSSYEQYF

abundance: once
v_gene: TRBV30
d_gene: -
j_gene: TRBJ1-6
CDR3nt: TGTGCCTGGAGGGATTCGTACAGCGACTATAATTCACCCCTCCACTTT
CDR3aa: CAWRDSYSDYNSPLHF

abundance: -
v_gene: TRBV20-1
d_gene: -
j_gene: TRBJ1-4
CDR3nt: TGCAGTGCTAGTAACACATCCAGTGAAAAACTGTTTTTT
CDR3aa: CSASNTSSEKLFF

abundance: -
v_gene: TRBV10-1
d_gene: TRBD2
j_gene: TRBJ2-3
CDR3nt: TGCGCCAGCAGTGAGCCATCGAAGTCCCTAGCGGGGGTCACAGATACGCAGTATTTT
CDR3aa: CASSEPSKSLAGVTDTQYF

abundance: -
v_gene: TRBV5-1
d_gene: -
j_gene: TRBJ1-1
CDR3nt: TGCGCCAGCAGCTTGTCAGGGACCGAAGCTTTCTTT
CDR3aa: CASSLSGTEAFF

abundance: -
v_gene: TRBV7-9
d_gene: -
j_gene: TRBJ2-4
CDR3nt: TGTGCCAGCACCAAAGGAGGGGGTGGATTCGGGGCCAAAAACATTCAGTACTTC
CDR3aa: CASTKGGGGFGAKNIQYF

abundance: -
v_gene: TRBV2
d_gene: TRBD1
j_gene: TRBJ1-1
CDR3nt: TGTGCCAGCACCGCAGGGGGGACTGAAGCTTTCTTT
CDR3aa: CASTAGGTEAFF

abundance: -
v_gene: TRBV5-5
d_gene: TRBD1
j_gene: TRBJ1-4
CDR3nt: TGTGCCAGCAGCTTAACAGGGGTAACTAATGAAAAACTGTTTTTT
CDR3aa: CASSLTGVTNEKLFF

abundance: -
v_gene: TRBV6-5
d_gene: -
j_gene: TRBJ2-5
CDR3nt: TGTGCCAGCAGTAGGGCCGGGGAAGAGACCCAGTACTTC
CDR3aa: CASSRAGEETQYF

abundance: -
v_gene: TRBV10-1
d_gene: -
j_gene: TRBJ1-6
CDR3nt: TGCGCCAGCAGGAGCTCCTATAATTCACCCCTCCACTTT
CDR3aa: CASRSSYNSPLHF

abundance: -
v_gene: TRBV4-1
d_gene: -
j_gene: TRBJ1-6
CDR3nt: TGCGCCAGCAGCCAAGATGTCACGGGGACTATAGTTTCACCCCTCCACTTT
CDR3aa: CASSQDVTGTIVSPLHF

abundance: -
v_gene: TRBV5-4
d_gene: -
j_gene: TRBJ2-5
CDR3nt: TGTGCCAGCAGCTGGGACGAAGAGACCCAGTACTTC
CDR3aa: CASSWDEETQYF

abundance: -
v_gene: TRBV27
d_gene: -
j_gene: TRBJ1-6
CDR3nt: TGTGCCAGCAGAATACACGGAGATAATTCACCCCTCCACTTT
CDR3aa: CASRIHGDNSPLHF

abundance: -
v_gene: TRBV5-5
d_gene: TRBD1
j_gene: TRBJ2-3
CDR3nt: TGTGCCAGCAGCACAACCGGGACAGGGACAGATACGCAGTATTTT
CDR3aa: CASSTTGTGTDTQYF

abundance: -
v_gene: TRBV15
d_gene: TRBD1
j_gene: TRBJ2-2
CDR3nt: TGTGCCACCAGCAGTGGGACAGGGGCTAACACCGGGGAGCTGTTTTTT
CDR3aa: CATSSGTGANTGELFF

abundance: -
v_gene: TRBV6-5
d_gene: -
j_gene: TRBJ2-7
CDR3nt: TGTGCCAGCAGTCAGGATACCTACGAGCAGTACTTC
CDR3aa: CASSQDTYEQYF

abundance: -
v_gene: TRBV16
d_gene: -
j_gene: TRBJ2-2
CDR3nt: TGTGCCAGCAGCCAAATCCCGACCGGGGAGCTGTTTTTT
CDR3aa: CASSQIPTGELFF

abundance: -
v_gene: TRBV6-2/TRBV6-3
d_gene: -
j_gene: TRBJ2-3
CDR3nt: TGTGCCAGCAGTTACTCGAGTATAGGGGCTAGCACAGATACGCAGTATTTT
CDR3aa: CASSYSSIGASTDTQYF

abundance: -
v_gene: TRBV4-1
d_gene: TRBD1
j_gene: TRBJ1-6
CDR3nt: TGCGCCAGCAGCCCGTGGACAGGCCTTAGCTCCTATAATTCACCCCTCCACTTT
CDR3aa: CASSPWTGLSSYNSPLHF

abundance: -
v_gene: TRBV18
d_gene: TRBD2
j_gene: TRBJ2-3
CDR3nt: TGTGCCAGCTCCAAGGGACTAGGGGATACGCAGTATTTT
CDR3aa: CASSKGLGDTQYF